Reported below is one TCR beta chain. Authors' analysis steps: Amplification with reference gene primers provided the estimates of nucleated cell counts. TCRdb's copy holds only in-frame clones and misses some; the assay was immunoSEQ multiplex PCR. The DNA was the basis for D and trimming; V, J and clone size are from that table. The sample lists about 170,000 clones, 79% occurring once. This entry is derived from a study of blood T cell repertoires in COVID-19. At the level of the study: Spain, Italy and the United States supplied samples that represented acute and convalescent COVID-19. The analysed material was cDNA or gDNA that came from T cells, B-cell-depleted T cells, or PBMCs.

This CDR3 is built from 16 residues. The J segment lost 5 bases and the V segment lost 4 bases, leaving 13 bases of the junction unmatched. Germline V CDR1 and CDR2: MNHEY, SVGEGT. The rearrangement links TRBV6-2 or TRBV6-3 to TRBJ2-5; TRBD2 matches 7 bases. The specimen was PBMCs or T cells enriched from blood (not recorded which). The sequence derives from a woman in her sixties or seventies in a cohort exposed to, infected with or recovered from COVID-19 (not recorded which). The CDR3, as DNA: TGTGCCAGCAGTTTAGGAGGGAGGGCCTCGGGGGAGACCCAGTACTTC. Translation gives CASSLGGRASGETQYF.